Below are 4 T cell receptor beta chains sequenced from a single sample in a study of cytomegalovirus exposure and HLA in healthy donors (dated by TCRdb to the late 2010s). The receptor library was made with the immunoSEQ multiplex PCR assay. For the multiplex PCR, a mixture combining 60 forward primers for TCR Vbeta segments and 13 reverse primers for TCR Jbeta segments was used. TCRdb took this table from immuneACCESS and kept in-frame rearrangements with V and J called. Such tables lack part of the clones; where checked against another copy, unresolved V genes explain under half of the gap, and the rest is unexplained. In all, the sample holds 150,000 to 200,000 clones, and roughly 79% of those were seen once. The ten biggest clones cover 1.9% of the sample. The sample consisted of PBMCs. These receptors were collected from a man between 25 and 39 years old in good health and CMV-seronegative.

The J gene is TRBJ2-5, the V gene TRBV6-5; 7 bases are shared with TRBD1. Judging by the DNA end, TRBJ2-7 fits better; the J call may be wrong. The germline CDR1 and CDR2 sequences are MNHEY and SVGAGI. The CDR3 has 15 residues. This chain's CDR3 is CASSYSGQRKHEQYF. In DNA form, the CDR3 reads TGTGCCAGCAGTTACTCGGGACAGAGAAAGCACGAGCAGTACTTC.

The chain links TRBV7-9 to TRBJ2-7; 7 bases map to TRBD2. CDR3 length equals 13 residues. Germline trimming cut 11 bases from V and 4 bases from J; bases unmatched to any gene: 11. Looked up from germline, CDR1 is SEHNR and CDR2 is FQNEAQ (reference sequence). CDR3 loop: CAVLREVGYEQYF. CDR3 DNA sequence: TGTGCCGTCCTCCGGGAGGTGGGGTACGAGCAGTACTTC.

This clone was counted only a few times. CDR3 coding DNA: TGTGCCAGCAGCGAGGACAGGGGGCCTGAAGCTTTCTTT. This sequence encodes CASSEDRGPEAFF. This chain links TRBV5-4 with TRBJ1-1; 11 bases align to TRBD1. CDR3 size: 13 residues. Germline V lookup: CDR1 SGHNT, CDR2 YYREEE (reference sequence). J lost 6 bases, V lost 4 bases, and 2 bases had no gene match.

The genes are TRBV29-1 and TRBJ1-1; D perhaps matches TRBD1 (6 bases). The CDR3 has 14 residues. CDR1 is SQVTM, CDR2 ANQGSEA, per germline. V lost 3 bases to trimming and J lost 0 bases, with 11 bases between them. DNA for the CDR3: TGCAGCGTTGATCGGGGGGCCTTGAACACTGAAGCTTTCTTT. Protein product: CSVDRGALNTEAFF.